Listed here are 8 T cell receptor beta chains from one sample, sequenced in a study of cytomegalovirus exposure and HLA in healthy donors. 60 Vbeta and 13 Jbeta primers were used in PCR. Libraries were prepared by immunoSEQ multiplex PCR; TCRdb keeps only in-frame clonotypes and omits some of them. The sample comprises around 45,000 clones, roughly 76% of which are singletons, and 5% to 7.5% rests with the top ten. Sequenced sample: PBMCs. These receptors originate from a young man in good health and CMV-seronegative.

This chain connects TRBV2 to TRBJ2-6; TRBD1 is a possible D gene (5 bases). Germline V gives CDR1 SNHLY, CDR2 FYNNEI. The CDR3 consists of 15 residues. Trimming stripped 10 bases from V and 2 bases from J, with 15 bases between. In nucleotides, the CDR3 is TGTGCCACCATGAATAGGGGCACTGGGGCCAACGTCCTGACTTTC. Protein: CATMNRGTGANVLTF.

J is TRBJ1-1 and V is TRBV5-1; D gene ambiguous. V was pared by 2 bases and J by 3 bases, with 5 bases between. CDR1 SGHRS and CDR2 YFSETQ come from the germline V gene. The CDR3 length is 12 residues. The DNA for the CDR3 is TGCGCCAGCAGCTTAGACTACACTGAAGCTTTCTTT. Residues: CASSLDYTEAFF.

This clone showed up just a few times. The chain combines TRBV5-1 with TRBJ2-1, with a weak D call TRBD1 (6 bases). Germline CDR1 SGHRS, CDR2 YFSETQ. The length of the CDR3 is 13 residues. Trimming cost V 7 bases and J 6 bases, with 14 bases left between them. As DNA, the CDR3 is TGCGCCAGCTTCAATACAGGGACCAATGAGCAGTTCTTC. Translating gives CASFNTGTNEQFF.

This clone was seen a few times. This sequence joins TRBV15 and TRBJ2-7, with 7 bases identical to TRBD2. V shed 4 bases and J 3 bases; nucleotides not matched to a gene: 3. Germline V gene data show CDR1 as LNHNV and CDR2 as YYDKDF (reference sequence). The CDR3 is 13 residues long. The CDR3 nucleotides are TGTGCCACCAGCACCAGCGGGATCTACGAGCAGTACTTC. Translated, it gives CATSTSGIYEQYF.

The chain recombines TRBV2 with TRBJ2-5, with 13 bases lining up with TRBD2. The V gene end was trimmed by 3 bases and the J gene end by 5 bases; junction bases not matched to a gene: 15. Germline CDR1 is SNHLY and CDR2 is FYNNEI. This CDR3 is 19 amino acids long. DNA of the CDR3: TGTGCCAGCAGTGACCCGTGGGGACTAGCGGGATTCTTGGAGGAGACCCAGTACTTC. Its protein product is CASSDPWGLAGFLEETQYF. The full variable domain, its missing parts supplied by reference TRBV2 and TRBJ2-5, is EPEVTQTPSHQVTQMGQEVILRCVPISNHLYFYWYRQILGQKVEFLVSFYNNEISEKSEIFDDQFSVERPDGSNFTLKIRSTKLEDSAMYFCASSDPWGLAGFLEETQYFGPGTRLLVL.

The rearrangement uses TRBV20-1 and TRBJ2-1; D unclear. Germline V gene lookup returns CDR1 DFQATT and CDR2 SNEGSKA (reference sequence). This CDR3 is 11 amino acids long. V shed 5 bases and J shed 5 bases, with 7 bases lying between them. The CDR3: CSASTNNEQFF. DNA of the CDR3: TGCAGTGCTTCTACCAACAATGAGCAGTTCTTC.

This clone was found once. The chain has TRBV11-2 and TRBJ2-2; 10 bases map to TRBD1. V gave up 5 bases and J gave up 4 bases; unmatched junction bases: 7. The CDR3 consists of 16 residues. Germline V lookup: CDR1 SGHAT, CDR2 FQNNGV. The CDR3 DNA is TGTGCCAGCAGCATGACAGGGGGCATCGTCACCGGGGAGCTGTTTTTT. Its translation: CASSMTGGIVTGELFF.

The chain uses TRBV5-3 and TRBJ2-5; maybe TRBD1 (6 bases). TRBV5-3 is known as an ORF, though its function is uncertain. The CDR3 covers 14 residues. V gave up 5 bases and J gave up 1 base, with 12 bases separating them. In DNA form, the CDR3 reads TGTGCCAGAAGTTCGTGGGGGCTCCAAGAGACCCAGTACTTC. Protein product: CARSSWGLQETQYF.